A single sample is the source of the 16 T cell receptor beta chains below, sequenced in a study of blood T cells in healthy people across ages. With a J-beta primer mix and a sample-barcoded 5' primer, a second PCR ran about 6 to 11 cycles. TCRdb reprocessed the 5' RACE reads with MiXCR, giving one entry per CDR3 protein. Counted here are more than 800,000 distinct CDR3 sequences, under 35% occurring once; the ten biggest clones make up roughly 17%. The sample consisted of blood. These receptors were collected from a woman older than 75 in good health.

The chain is built from TRBV2 and TRBJ2-1; TRBD2 is a possible D gene (5 bases). The CDR3 is 15 residues long. V was trimmed by 3 bases and J by 2 bases, leaving 11 bases between them. Per the germline V gene, CDR1 is SNHLY and CDR2 is FYNNEI. The CDR3 DNA reads TGTGCCAGCAGTGACCGGGATTTCACCTACAATGAGCAGTTCTTC. This sequence encodes CASSDRDFTYNEQFF.

The rearrangement links TRBV14 to TRBJ1-1; 9 nucleotides align to TRBD1. Trimming removed 4 bases from V and 8 bases from J; junction bases left unmatched: 11. Germline lookup yields CDR1 SGHDN and CDR2 FVKESK. This CDR3 is 15 amino acids long. Here the CDR3 DNA reads TGTGCCAGCAGCCCATTTTACAGGGGGCAAGGAGAAGCTTTCTTT. This encodes CASSPFYRGQGEAFF.

The chain employs TRBV4-3 and TRBJ1-2; TRBD1 is a possible D gene (5 bases). Deletions cut 0 bases from V and 6 bases from J, with 11 bases between. This CDR3 has 14 amino acids. From germline, CDR1 is LGHNA and CDR2 YSLEER. Here the CDR3 reads CASSQEAGIHGYTF. The CDR3 DNA follows: TGCGCCAGCAGCCAAGAGGCAGGGATCCATGGCTACACCTTC.

Note on this clonotype: Being one base from a much bigger clone, this may be a read error. J is TRBJ2-6 and V is TRBV10-1, with 7 bases lining up with TRBD1. The CDR3 is made up of 16 amino acids. CDR1 and CDR2 from the germline V gene are WNHNN and SYGVQD (reference sequence). This chain's CDR3 is CASSESRGSGANALTF. CDR3 DNA sequence: TGCGCCAGCAGTGAGTCCAGGGGGTCCGGGGCCAACGCCCTGACTTTC.

V usage is TRBV16 and J usage is TRBJ1-4; D not certain. The V gene lost 4 bases and the J gene lost 8 bases, with 11 bases spanning the gap. The V gene's germline CDR1 is KGHSY and CDR2 FQNENV. The CDR3 length is 13 residues. The CDR3 bases are TGTGCCAGCAGCCCGGTGGGAGACGAAAAACTGTTTTTT. This codes for CASSPVGDEKLFF.

This clonotype has more than one count but fewer than ten. Possible read error: a much larger clone is one base away. The rearrangement links TRBV25-1 to TRBJ2-7; D ambiguous. Per the germline V gene, CDR1 is MGHDK and CDR2 is SYGVNS. With 6 bases removed from V and 3 bases from J, the gap between germline ends came to 12 bases. The CDR3 spans 13 residues. The CDR3, as DNA: TGTGCCAGCAGCCCGGACGGCTTCTACGAGCAGTACTTC. Amino acid sequence: CASSPDGFYEQYF.

The chain is built from TRBV20-1 and TRBJ2-7, with D perhaps matching TRBD1 or TRBD2 (5 bases each). Between the trimmed V and J ends, which lost 0 bases and 9 bases, there was a span of 12 bases. The CDR3 extends over 12 amino acids. Per germline, CDR1 DFQATT and CDR2 SNEGSKA (reference sequence). The CDR3 nucleotides are TGCAGTGCTAGAGATGGGGGACGCGTGCAGTACTTC. Protein: CSARDGGRVQYF.

This clonotype was observed at least ten times. The chain joins TRBV4-1 to TRBJ2-5; the D call may be TRBD1 or TRBD2 (5 bases each). CDR1 and CDR2 (germline): MGHRA, YSYEKL. The CDR3 extends over 13 amino acids. V was clipped by 0 bases and J by 11 bases, with 13 bases between them. CDR3 loop: CASSQEWDGGQYF. DNA for the CDR3: TGCGCCAGCAGCCAAGAGTGGGACGGTGGGCAGTACTTC.

This clonotype was detected ten times or more. The chain couples TRBV18 to TRBJ2-3; 9 nucleotides agree with TRBD1. V was pared by 6 bases and J by 6 bases, with 13 bases of the junction left unmatched. The CDR3 covers 16 residues. Germline CDR1 reads KGHSH; CDR2 reads LQKENI. The CDR3 region is CASSGTGKESLDTQYF. The DNA for the CDR3 is TGTGCCAGCTCTGGGACAGGGAAGGAAAGTTTGGATACGCAGTATTTT. Full variable domain (remainder filled in from reference TRBV18 and TRBJ2-3): NAGVMQNPRHLVRRRGQEARLRCSPMKGHSHVYWYRQLPEEGLKFMVYLQKENIIDESGMPKERFSAEFPKEGPSILRIQQVVRGDSAAYFCASSGTGKESLDTQYFGPGTRLTVL.

The V gene is TRBV5-5, the J gene TRBJ1-1, with 11 bases matching TRBD1. The CDR3 totals 15 residues. The V and J ends lost 0 bases and 6 bases, in that order; junction bases with no gene match: 4. Per the germline V gene, CDR1 is SGHKS and CDR2 is YYEKEE (reference sequence). CDR3: CASSLGTGGPPEAFF. Written as DNA, the CDR3 is TGTGCCAGCAGCTTGGGGACAGGGGGCCCCCCTGAAGCTTTCTTT.

This clonotype has at least ten counts. The rearrangement links TRBV10-3 to TRBJ2-7; 7 nucleotides agree with TRBD1. The ends lost 5 bases at V and 1 base at J; junction bases unmatched: 2. The CDR3 consists of 13 residues. CDR1 ENHRY and CDR2 SYGVKD come from the germline V gene. The chain's CDR3 is CAISTGQSYEQYF. The CDR3 DNA is TGTGCCATCAGTACGGGACAGTCCTACGAGCAGTACTTC.

This clonotype was detected many times. The chain carries TRBV27 and TRBJ2-1, with TRBD1 as a possible D gene (7 bases). There are 14 residues in the CDR3. Deletions cut 6 bases from V and 6 bases from J, with 15 bases between. The germline CDR1 and CDR2 sequences are MNHEY and SMNVEV (reference sequence). Written as DNA, the CDR3 is TGTGCCAGCAGACGGGCCCAGGGGGGCAATGAGCAGTTCTTC. Translating it yields CASRRAQGGNEQFF.

At least ten counts were recorded for this clonotype. V is TRBV6-5 and J is TRBJ2-7; a weak D match, TRBD2 (6 bases). There are 12 residues in the CDR3. V dropped 7 bases and J dropped 8 bases, with 15 bases sitting between them. Germline-derived CDR1 and CDR2 are MNHEY and SVGAGI. The CDR3 DNA reads TGTGCCAGCAATCCGGAGGGGAGGAAGCAGTACTTC. The encoded protein is CASNPEGRKQYF.

V and J are TRBV2 and TRBJ2-2; perhaps TRBD2 as D (5 bases). CDR1 SNHLY and CDR2 FYNNEI come from the germline V gene. Trimming pared 6 bases from V and 4 bases from J, leaving 15 bases between. The CDR3 sequence is 15 residues long. CDR3 residues: CASSPTYRGTGELFF. The CDR3 DNA is TGTGCCAGCAGCCCCACATATCGGGGCACCGGGGAGCTGTTTTTT. The full variable domain, rest sourced from reference TRBV2 and TRBJ2-2, is EPEVTQTPSHQVTQMGQEVILRCVPISNHLYFYWYRQILGQKVEFLVSFYNNEISEKSEIFDDQFSVERPDGSNFTLKIRSTKLEDSAMYFCASSPTYRGTGELFFGEGSRLTVL.

The rearrangement joins TRBV5-1 to TRBJ2-1, with D perhaps matching TRBD2 (5 bases). CDR1 and CDR2 from the germline V gene are SGHRS and YFSETQ. The CDR3 has 16 amino acids. The germline V and J ends were trimmed by 0 bases and 0 bases, with 10 bases remaining between them. CDR3: CASSLVASTSYNEQFF. CDR3 DNA sequence: TGCGCCAGCAGCTTGGTGGCTAGCACCTCCTACAATGAGCAGTTCTTC. The whole variable domain, remainder taken from reference TRBV5-1 and TRBJ2-1, is KAGVTQTPRYLIKTRGQQVTLSCSPISGHRSVSWYQQTPGQGLQFLFEYFSETQRNKGNFPGRFSGRQFSNSRSEMNVSTLELGDSALYLCASSLVASTSYNEQFFGPGTRLTVL.

Worth noting for this clonotype: As the CDR3 is not closed by the conserved phenylalanine or tryptophan, this likely results from a read error. The chain uses TRBV5-1 and TRBJ1-1; unclear D gene. Looked up from germline, CDR1 is SGHRS and CDR2 is YFSETQ. V gave up 4 bases and J gave up 5 bases, with 18 bases separating them. The CDR3 covers 15 residues. The CDR3 bases are TGCGCCAGCAGCAGGTCGGGCCCCCGGCGAACTGAAGCTTTCTGT. It specifies CASSRSGPRRTEAFC.